This T cell receptor beta chain was identified during a study of T cell responses to AZD1222 COVID-19 vaccine. About the study: Both about-4-week and about-12-week second-dose recipients were combined. Study outcomes and limitations: CD4 TCRs associated with vaccination spanned spike, dominating at 160-218 and 743-854. Epitopes outside B.1.351 and B.1.1.7 mutated regions reportedly drew nearly half of spike TCRs.

Points on this clone: Its antigen is unidentified.

Profiling relied on immunoSEQ multiplex PCR, and the TCRdb table lists in-frame clones only, not all of them. Here the sample spans around 150,000 clones, approximately 92% being singletons. V shed 3 bases and J shed 9 bases, with 9 bases lying between them. CDR1 SNHLY and CDR2 FYNNEI come from the germline V gene. The CDR3 covers 13 residues. This clonotype was obtained from an adult in good health. The chain carries TRBV2 and TRBJ1-6; D remains unclear. The sequencing here drew on peripheral blood, taken on day 0 of AZD1222 vaccination. CDR3 in DNA: TGTGCCAGCAGTGAGGTGGGGAGTTCACCCCTCCACTTT. As protein: CASSEVGSSPLHF.